The entry below gives a single TCR beta chain sequence along with its context. V shed 0 bases and J shed 7 bases, with 9 bases lying between them. The CDR3 runs to 13 residues. The germline V gene encodes CDR1 LGHDT and CDR2 YNNKEL (reference sequence). How the authors handled the data: Reference gene primer amplification in the assay estimated nucleated cell counts. Sequencing used immunoSEQ multiplex PCR; TCRdb keeps in-frame clones, though not all of them. For V, J and clone size, that table is used; D and trimming come from the DNA. The sample has 100,000 to 150,000 clones, 55% to 75% seen once. The data originate from a study of blood T cell repertoires in COVID-19. Turning to the study itself: COVID-19 samples, acute and convalescent, were from the United States, Italy and Spain. In each case, the material was cDNA or gDNA derived from T cells, B-cell-depleted T cells, or PBMCs.

The sequenced sample was peripheral blood. The origin of this receptor is a human donor with acute or convalescent COVID-19. The donor label of this sample is uncertain. V usage is TRBV3-1 (or the pseudogene TRBV3-2) and J usage is TRBJ2-5; D is uncertain. The CDR3 here is CASSQDHSGTQYF. The CDR3 nucleotides are TGTGCCAGCAGCCAAGATCACTCGGGGACCCAGTACTTC.